Below, 20 T cell receptor beta chains from the same sample are listed, as sequenced in a study of regulatory T cells in long-lasting Graves disease. Arm-PCR of CDR3 regions and iRepertoire HTBI primers were the basis on which TCR beta libraries were built. Via MiXCR, TCRdb re-called the multiplex PCR reads, giving one row per CDR3 protein. Of roughly 500,000 distinct CDR3 sequences listed, 20% to 25% are singletons. The time point here: persistent/refractory GD, antithyroid drugs over 5 years with positive TRAb. Extracted RNA from PBMCs served as the source of the TCR library. Material: peripheral blood mononuclear cells (PBMCs), obtained when the disease was refractory, from a patient treated with antithyroid drugs. These receptors were obtained from a female donor with Graves disease.

This chain links TRBV5-1 with TRBJ2-2, with 10 positions matching TRBD1. The CDR3 contains 17 residues. Trimming at V came to 0 bases and at J to 2 bases, leaving 4 bases not matched to a gene. Per the germline V gene, CDR1 is SGHRS and CDR2 is YFSETQ. The DNA for the CDR3 is TGCGCCAGCAGCTTGGTGGGACAGGGGACAAACACCGGGGAGCTGTTTTTT. It is translated as CASSLVGQGTNTGELFF.

At least ten counts were recorded for this clonotype. The J gene is TRBJ2-7, the V gene TRBV28, with unresolved D. In germline, CDR1 is MDHEN, CDR2 SYDVKM. Trimming shortened V by 10 bases and J by 7 bases, and 11 bases separated the two germline ends. The CDR3 has 10 amino acids. CDR3 protein: CATLPKEQYF. DNA for the CDR3: TGTGCCACCCTACCTAAAGAGCAGTACTTC.

The gene calls are TRBV5-1 and TRBJ2-7, with D possibly matching TRBD1 (6 bases). V lost 4 bases and J lost 6, with 14 bases in between. From germline, CDR1 is SGHRS and CDR2 YFSETQ. The CDR3 runs to 13 residues. In DNA, the CDR3 is TGCGCCAGCAGCCTGGACTCCAGGGGCGAGCAGTACTTC. Amino acid sequence: CASSLDSRGEQYF.

The gene calls are TRBV20-1 and TRBJ2-5; D gene unclear. With 3 bases removed from V and 5 bases from J, the gap between germline ends came to 7 bases. The CDR3 runs to 11 residues. The germline gives CDR1 DFQATT, CDR2 SNEGSKA (reference sequence). The CDR3 coding sequence is TGCAGTGCTAGGCCTCGCGAGACCCAGTACTTC. It specifies CSARPRETQYF.

This chain connects TRBV6-1 to TRBJ2-2; maybe TRBD2 (6 bases). Trimming pared 6 bases from V and 7 bases from J, leaving 15 bases between. The germline V gene has CDR1 MNHNS and CDR2 SASEGT. This CDR3 is built from 14 residues. DNA of the CDR3: TGTGCCAGCAGGTCGGGAGAAGGGAACGGGGAGCTGTTTTTT. Its translation: CASRSGEGNGELFF.

This clonotype showed up many times. The V call is TRBV20-1, the J call TRBJ1-6, with D possibly being TRBD1 (6 bases). The CDR3 sequence is 15 residues long. V lost 2 bases, J lost 6 bases, and 14 bases lay in between. Germline CDR1 and CDR2: DFQATT and SNEGSKA (reference sequence). The chain's CDR3 is CSARSGRGGNSPLHF. The CDR3 DNA follows: TGCAGTGCTAGATCTGGGCGAGGGGGTAATTCACCCCTCCACTTT.

This clonotype was found a few times. This rearrangement joins TRBV6-2 or TRBV6-3 to TRBJ1-5; the D is unclear. Trimming shortened V by 2 bases and J by 6 bases, and 17 bases separated the two germline ends. The CDR3 consists of 16 residues. CDR1 is MNHEY, CDR2 SVGEGT, per germline. The CDR3 bases are TGTGCCAGCAGTTACCAGGCAGCCTTGTTCTTTCAGCCCCAGCATTTT. It translates to CASSYQAALFFQPQHF.

This clonotype showed up many times. This chain joins TRBV29-1 and TRBJ1-2; no clear D gene. Trimming removed 3 bases from V and 8 bases from J, with 10 bases in between. In germline, CDR1 is SQVTM, CDR2 ANQGSEA. CDR3 length: 11 residues. The CDR3 is CSVEVGSGYTF. For the CDR3, the DNA is TGCAGCGTTGAGGTCGGGTCCGGCTACACCTTC.

The sample holds many counts of this clonotype. The rearrangement links TRBV15 to TRBJ2-7; D perhaps matches TRBD1 (5 bases). The CDR3 has 16 amino acids. V dropped 0 bases and J dropped 4 bases, with 16 bases sitting between them. Looked up from germline, CDR1 is LNHNV and CDR2 is YYDKDF (reference sequence). DNA for the CDR3: TGTGCCACCAGCAGAGATCGAGGTCAGGGTTTGTACGAGCAGTACTTC. Protein product: CATSRDRGQGLYEQYF.

This clonotype came up many times. CDR3 residues: CASSPPGSNSYEQYF. In DNA form, the CDR3 reads TGTGCCAGCAGCCCACCGGGGTCCAACTCCTACGAGCAGTACTTC. This chain joins TRBV12-3 or TRBV12-4 and TRBJ2-7; a weak D match, TRBD2 (5 bases). The CDR3 is 15 amino acids. With 6 bases removed from V and 0 bases from J, the gap between germline ends came to 15 bases.

This chain uses TRBV6-2 or TRBV6-3 with TRBJ2-2, with a weak D call TRBD1 (6 bases). Between the trimmed V and J ends, which lost 0 bases and 5 bases, there was a span of 16 bases. Germline V gives CDR1 MNHEY, CDR2 SVGEGT. The CDR3 is 17 residues long. The CDR3 loop is CASSYSRARTVTGELFF. The CDR3 DNA is TGTGCCAGCAGTTACTCGAGAGCGAGGACAGTGACCGGGGAGCTGTTTTTT.

The chain couples TRBV28 to TRBJ1-1, with TRBD1 identical over 8 bases. This CDR3 region has 15 residues. Germline V gene lookup returns CDR1 MDHEN and CDR2 SYDVKM. V lost 5 bases, J lost 1 base, and 6 bases stayed unmatched. CDR3 protein: CASSLSDRGNTEAFF. The DNA for the CDR3 is TGTGCCAGCAGTCTCTCCGACAGGGGGAACACTGAAGCTTTCTTT.

This clonotype was seen ten or more times. This chain links TRBV28 with TRBJ1-5; 8 nucleotides line up with TRBD1. The trim removed 2 bases at V and 9 bases at J, leaving 18 bases unmatched. The CDR3 consists of 18 residues. CDR1 and CDR2 from the germline V gene are MDHEN and SYDVKM. CDR3 nucleotides: TGTGCCAGCAGTTTACTGGGACAGGCAAATTATTACCCAGGGCCCCAGCATTTT. Encoded protein: CASSLLGQANYYPGPQHF.

This clonotype showed up many times. The rearrangement joins TRBV24-1 to TRBJ2-5, with 12 bases lining up with TRBD2. Trimming at V came to 2 bases and at J to 5 bases, leaving 8 bases not matched to a gene. Germline V gene sequence: CDR1 KGHDR, CDR2 SFDVKD. The CDR3 extends over 17 amino acids. Here the CDR3 DNA reads TGTGCCACCAGTGATTCCGTGACTAGCGGGAGAGAGGAGACCCAGTACTTC. Translating it yields CATSDSVTSGREETQYF.

At least ten counts were recorded for this clonotype. The CDR3 DNA reads TGTGCCAGCAGTTTATTTCGGGCAGACAAAGGCTACGAGCAGTACTTC. Translation: CASSLFRADKGYEQYF. The chain recombines TRBV28 with TRBJ2-7; no clear D gene. The germline V and J ends were trimmed by 1 base and 3 bases, with 16 bases remaining between them. Per germline, CDR1 MDHEN and CDR2 SYDVKM. This CDR3 spans 16 amino acids. Combining the CDR3 with reference TRBV28 and TRBJ2-7 gives the whole variable domain DVKVTQSSRYLVKRTGEKVFLECVQDMDHENMFWYRQDPGLGLRLIYFSYDVKMKEKGDIPEGYSVSREKKERFSLILESASTNQTSMYLCASSLFRADKGYEQYFGPGTRLTVT.

The chain has TRBV7-3 and TRBJ2-3, with D perhaps matching TRBD2 (6 bases). The V gene lost 2 bases and the J gene lost 2 bases, with 14 bases spanning the gap. The CDR3 totals 16 residues. Germline loops: CDR1 SGHTA, CDR2 FQGTGA. CDR3 in DNA: TGTGCCAGCAGCTTACGAGGCGGGACTTCCACAGATACGCAGTATTTT. It translates to CASSLRGGTSTDTQYF.

Comment on this clonotype: The junction shows a germline mismatch at one end, possibly a read error. This chain's CDR3 is CASSRFLGLAEPHGAF. As DNA, the CDR3 is TGTGCCAGCAGTAGGTTTTTAGGACTAGCGGAACCGCACGGCGCCTTC. The chain links TRBV6-1 to TRBJ2-7, with 10 nucleotides matching TRBD2. The V gene's germline CDR1 is MNHNS and CDR2 SASEGT. The CDR3 runs 16 residues.

This clonotype was recorded many times. This chain uses TRBV11-2 with TRBJ1-4; D ambiguous. Trimming removed 6 bases from V and 1 base from J, with 9 bases in between. The germline V gene has CDR1 SGHAT and CDR2 FQNNGV. This CDR3 has 14 amino acids. As DNA, the CDR3 is TGTGCCAGCAGGCCCGTAGGAACTAATGAAAAACTGTTTTTT. The encoded protein is CASRPVGTNEKLFF. Drawing the rest from reference TRBV11-2 and TRBJ1-4, the complete variable domain is EAGVAQSPRYKIIEKRQSVAFWCNPISGHATLYWYQQILGQGPKLLIQFQNNGVVDDSQLPKDRFSAERLKGVDSTLKIQPAKLEDSAVYLCASRPVGTNEKLFFGSGTQLSVL.

This chain links TRBV28 with TRBJ1-4; 10 bases agree with TRBD1. This CDR3 contains 18 residues. Germline V gives CDR1 MDHEN, CDR2 SYDVKM. After removal of 4 bases from V and 5 bases from J, the junction contained 13 bases not matched to a gene. The CDR3 nucleotides are TGTGCCAGCAGTTCTCCCGGGACAGGGGAATTGTTCAATGAAAAACTGTTTTTT. Its translation is CASSSPGTGELFNEKLFF.

This clonotype was counted at least ten times. The CDR3 is CAISPGLAGYEQYF. The CDR3 DNA is TGTGCCATCAGTCCGGGACTAGCGGGCTACGAGCAGTACTTC. The genes are TRBV10-3 and TRBJ2-7; 12 bases map to TRBD2. Germline lookup yields CDR1 ENHRY and CDR2 SYGVKD. V lost 5 bases to trimming and J lost 3 bases; unmatched junction nucleotides: 2. The length of the CDR3 is 14 residues.